These T cell receptor beta chains were read from a single sample in a study of CD8 T cells in Susac syndrome. TCRdb recomputed calls from the immunoSEQ multiplex PCR reads with MiXCR, one row per CDR3 protein. The data hold approximately 170,000 distinct CDR3 sequences, with about 91% observed a single time. Sequencing was done on a sample of CD4+ T cells from PBMCs. These receptors all come from a human donor in good health. Each CDR3 is given with its conserved first and last residue. The order of the fields is V gene, clone size, D gene, J gene, CDR3 protein, CDR3 DNA. A D gene is named only where the DNA matches it firmly. The listing skips clone size in some rows; elsewhere it reads once, few, many or a size class.

TRBV4-2	-	-	TRBJ1-3	CASSQDQTPSGNTIYF	TGTGCCAGCAGCCAAGATCAGACCCCCTCTGGAAACACCATATATTTT
TRBV3-1	once	TRBD2	TRBJ2-3	CASSPTSGRAFGTDTQYF	TGTGCCAGCAGCCCTACTAGCGGGAGGGCCTTCGGTACAGATACGCAGTATTTT
TRBV14	-	-	TRBJ1-1	CASSQVYRPTEAFF	TGTGCCAGCAGCCAAGTTTATAGACCCACTGAAGCTTTCTTT
TRBV30	few	TRBD1	TRBJ1-5	CAWSQGANQPQHF	TGTGCCTGGAGTCAGGGGGCCAATCAGCCCCAGCATTTT
TRBV28	-	-	TRBJ2-5	CASSFSQGAETQYF	TGTGCCAGCAGTTTCTCACAGGGCGCGGAGACCCAGTACTTC
TRBV2	-	-	TRBJ2-7	CASHSGTTDYEQYF	TGTGCCAGCCACTCCGGGACAACTGACTACGAGCAGTACTTC
TRBV5-1	-	TRBD2	TRBJ2-7	CASSSVLAGGSYEQYF	TGCGCCAGCAGCTCCGTACTAGCGGGGGGCTCCTACGAGCAGTACTTC
TRBV6-6	-	TRBD2	TRBJ2-4	CASTLGLAGNIQYF	TGTGCCAGCACTTTGGGACTAGCTGGAAACATTCAGTACTTC
TRBV9	-	-	TRBJ1-2	CASSVGQGRHYGYTF	TGTGCCAGCAGCGTAGGGCAGGGGCGCCACTATGGCTACACCTTC
TRBV30	-	-	TRBJ1-6	CAWSESSYNSPLHF	TGTGCCTGGAGTGAGAGCTCCTATAATTCACCCCTCCACTTT
TRBV20-1	-	-	TRBJ2-4	CSARDQGDFLENIQYF	TGCAGTGCTAGAGATCAAGGGGACTTTTTAGAAAACATTCAGTACTTC
TRBV2	-	-	TRBJ1-5	CASSPSGGANQPQHF	TGTGCCAGCAGTCCCTCGGGAGGGGCCAATCAGCCCCAGCATTTT
TRBV6-2/TRBV6-3	-	-	TRBJ1-5	CASSYIQEAQPQHF	TGTGCCAGCAGTTACATACAGGAGGCCCAGCCCCAGCATTTT
TRBV28	-	-	TRBJ1-5	CASRWVTNQPQHF	TGTGCCAGCAGATGGGTGACCAATCAGCCCCAGCATTTT
TRBV4-3	-	TRBD1	TRBJ1-1	CASSQVTGANTEAFF	TGCGCCAGCAGCCAAGTGACAGGGGCGAACACTGAAGCTTTCTTT
TRBV19	-	-	TRBJ1-4	CASSIWGGEKLFF	TGTGCCAGTAGTATATGGGGCGGCGAAAAACTGTTTTTT
TRBV6-6	-	-	TRBJ2-5	CASTRASFQETQYF	TGTGCCAGCACCAGGGCTTCCTTCCAAGAGACCCAGTACTTC
TRBV7-2	-	TRBD2	TRBJ2-1	CASSALAGVEQFF	TGTGCCAGCAGCGCACTAGCGGGGGTTGAGCAGTTCTTC
TRBV4-3	-	-	TRBJ1-6	CASSQDPQFPNSPLHF	TGCGCCAGCAGCCAAGACCCACAGTTCCCTAATTCACCCCTCCACTTT
TRBV29-1	-	TRBD2	TRBJ2-3	CSVQRGTTTDTQYF	TGCAGCGTCCAGCGGGGGACTACCACAGATACGCAGTATTTT
TRBV20-1	-	-	TRBJ1-2	CSASTSTAYGYTF	TGCAGTGCTAGTACCTCGACAGCGTATGGCTACACCTTC
TRBV5-4	-	-	TRBJ2-5	CASSMTETQYF	TGTGCCAGCAGCATGACAGAGACCCAGTACTTC
TRBV29-1	-	-	TRBJ1-1	CSVEDQWGTEAFF	TGCAGCGTTGAAGATCAATGGGGTACTGAAGCTTTCTTT
TRBV28	once	-	TRBJ2-7	CASTVGLRTYEQYF	TGTGCCAGCACCGTGGGGTTGAGGACCTACGAGCAGTACTTC
TRBV27	-	-	TRBJ2-1	CASSSLGDRPFF	TGTGCCAGCAGTTCATTGGGGGACCGGCCGTTCTTC
TRBV6-2/TRBV6-3	-	-	TRBJ2-7	CASTPAGRDYEQYF	TGTGCCAGCACACCGGCGGGGAGAGACTACGAGCAGTACTTC
TRBV29-1	-	-	TRBJ1-1	CSVEPRPDLEAFF	TGCAGCGTTGAACCCCGCCCGGATCTCGAAGCTTTCTTT
TRBV13	-	-	TRBJ1-2	CASSLLGAPGGYTF	TGTGCCAGCAGCTTACTGGGGGCGCCGGGTGGCTACACCTTC
TRBV3-1	once	-	TRBJ1-2	CASSVKASYGYTF	TGTGCCAGCAGCGTTAAGGCGTCCTATGGCTACACCTTC
TRBV7-9	-	TRBD1	TRBJ1-6	CASSFHDGTGSSPLHF	TGTGCCAGCAGCTTCCATGACGGGACAGGGAGTTCACCCCTCCACTTT
TRBV18	-	-	TRBJ2-7	CASSEQTYEQYF	TGTGCCAGCTCAGAACAGACCTACGAGCAGTACTTC
TRBV20-1	-	TRBD1	TRBJ1-1	CSAHNRGNTEAFF	TGCAGTGCCCACAACAGGGGGAACACTGAAGCTTTCTTT
TRBV2	-	-	TRBJ2-2	CASSDRRAGAGELFF	TGTGCCAGCAGTGATCGCAGGGCAGGGGCCGGGGAGCTGTTTTTT
TRBV7-2	-	-	TRBJ1-1	CASSLALRGRGALFTEAFF	TGTGCCAGCAGCTTAGCGCTAAGGGGCAGGGGAGCTTTGTTCACTGAAGCTTTCTTT
TRBV20-1	once	-	TRBJ2-5	CRATQRLQETQYF	TGCCGTGCTACCCAGCGGCTCCAAGAGACCCAGTACTTC
TRBV5-6	few	-	TRBJ2-5	CASSLVSVGGETQYF	TGTGCCAGCAGCTTGGTTTCTGTGGGAGGAGAGACCCAGTACTTC
TRBV11-2	-	-	TRBJ2-5	CASSSGWGTQYF	TGTGCCAGCAGCTCGGGATGGGGGACCCAGTACTTC
TRBV4-3	-	-	TRBJ1-6	CASSQDLRGTRMGPNSPLHF	TGCGCCAGCAGCCAAGATTTAAGGGGCACACGGATGGGGCCAAATTCACCCCTCCACTTT
TRBV7-2	-	-	TRBJ2-3	CASSLQQRDTQYF	TGTGCCAGCAGCTTGCAACAGCGGGATACGCAGTATTTT
TRBV12-5	once	-	TRBJ2-3	CASGLADTQYF	TGTGCTAGTGGTCTGGCAGATACGCAGTATTTT
TRBV7-8	-	TRBD2	TRBJ2-5	CASSLVGGLAGGPEEETQYF	TGTGCCAGCAGCTTAGTGGGCGGACTAGCGGGAGGGCCTGAGGAAGAGACCCAGTACTTC
TRBV28	-	TRBD1	TRBJ2-3	CASSPPRTGLSTDTQYF	TGTGCCAGCAGTCCTCCTCGGACAGGCCTTAGCACAGATACGCAGTATTTT
TRBV7-9	-	TRBD1	TRBJ2-5	CASSFRGFQETQYF	TGTGCCAGCAGTTTCAGGGGGTTTCAAGAGACCCAGTACTTC
TRBV4-1	-	TRBD2	TRBJ2-7	CASSQDHTSGSSYEQYF	TGCGCCAGCAGCCAAGATCATACTAGCGGGAGCTCCTACGAGCAGTACTTC
TRBV6-5	once	-	TRBJ1-1	CASSYYRVDTEAFF	TGTGCCAGCAGTTACTACAGGGTAGACACTGAAGCTTTCTTT
TRBV7-2	-	-	TRBJ1-2	CASSLALSGAYGYTF	TGTGCCAGCAGCTTAGCGCTATCGGGGGCGTATGGCTACACCTTC
TRBV18	-	TRBD2	TRBJ2-1	CASSLTSGSDNEQFF	TGTGCCAGCTCACTTACTAGCGGGAGCGACAATGAGCAGTTCTTC
TRBV27	-	TRBD2	TRBJ2-6	CASSPLGGAGANVLTF	TGTGCCAGCAGTCCTTTGGGGGGGGCTGGGGCCAACGTCCTGACTTTC
TRBV29-1	once	-	TRBJ1-1	CSVGSVTEAFF	TGCAGCGTTGGGTCCGTCACTGAAGCTTTCTTT
TRBV28	few	-	TRBJ1-2	CASSFGSYGYTF	TGTGCCAGCAGTTTTGGCAGCTATGGCTACACCTTC
TRBV5-1	once	-	TRBJ2-6	CASSLEAGHSGANVLTF	TGCGCCAGCAGCTTGGAGGCGGGTCACTCTGGGGCCAACGTCCTGACTTTC
TRBV30	-	-	TRBJ2-7	CAWSRPRLRSYEQYF	TGTGCCTGGAGCAGACCCCGGCTCCGCTCCTACGAGCAGTACTTC
TRBV19	-	-	TRBJ1-1	CASSPSPWELNTEAFF	TGTGCCAGTAGTCCGTCACCCTGGGAACTGAACACTGAAGCTTTCTTT
TRBV7-6	-	-	TRBJ1-2	CASSLYGVAGYTF	TGTGCCAGCAGCTTATATGGGGTCGCGGGCTACACCTTC
TRBV15	-	TRBD2	TRBJ2-7	CATSRLAGSYEQYF	TGTGCCACCAGTCGACTAGCGGGGTCCTACGAGCAGTACTTC
TRBV29-1	-	-	TRBJ1-4	CSVWGGNEKLFF	TGCAGCGTTTGGGGGGGGAATGAAAAACTGTTTTTT
TRBV6-1	-	-	TRBJ2-4	CASYSGDPKNIQYF	TGTGCCAGCTACTCCGGGGATCCCAAAAACATTCAGTACTTC
TRBV3-1	-	TRBD2	TRBJ2-5	CASSPLPGLAGGPQETQYF	TGTGCCAGCAGCCCTCTCCCGGGACTAGCGGGGGGGCCCCAAGAGACCCAGTACTTC